This entry lists 32 T cell receptor beta chains sequenced from one sample in a study of graft-versus-host responses after intestinal transplantation. The data were produced by immunoSEQ multiplex PCR, yet TCRdb's version contains in-frame clones alone and is incomplete. The sample lists more than 20,000 clones; roughly 89% were seen once. The sample consisted of PBMCs, taken more than 64 days after intestinal transplantation. These receptors originate from a human patient who received an intestinal transplant, so some T cells may come from the graft donor.

J is TRBJ2-5 and V is TRBV7-6; tentatively, D is TRBD1 or TRBD2 (6 bases each). This CDR3 region has 15 residues. Deletions cut 2 bases from V and 5 bases from J, with 15 bases between. The germline V gene has CDR1 SGHVS and CDR2 FNYEAQ. This CDR3 is CASSLNAGEVETQYF. CDR3 sequence (DNA): TGTGCCAGCAGCTTAAATGCAGGGGAGGTGGAGACCCAGTACTTC.

The genes are TRBV27 and TRBJ1-6; the D is unclear. The V end was cut by 7 bases, the J end by 5 bases, with 15 bases between. The CDR3 length is 15 residues. Germline V gives CDR1 MNHEY, CDR2 SMNVEV (reference sequence). CDR3 sequence reads: CASTLKGKNNSPLHF. The DNA for the CDR3 is TGTGCCAGCACCCTAAAGGGTAAAAATAATTCACCCCTCCACTTT.

This chain uses TRBV20-1 with TRBJ1-2; the D is unclear. The V and J ends lost 0 bases and 8 bases respectively, with 7 bases between them. This CDR3 region has 11 residues. In germline, CDR1 is DFQATT, CDR2 SNEGSKA (reference sequence). CDR3 sequence: CSARDLLGYTF. The CDR3 bases are TGCAGTGCTAGAGATCTATTAGGCTACACCTTC.

The V call is TRBV7-2, the J call TRBJ1-5; 10 nucleotides match TRBD1. Germline CDR1 reads SGHTA; CDR2 reads FQGNSA. Trimming took 1 base from V and 0 from J; bases not matched to a gene: 3. The CDR3 totals 17 residues. The CDR3 here is CASSLGDRGYSNQPQHF. CDR3 nucleotide sequence: TGTGCCAGCAGCTTAGGGGACAGGGGCTATAGCAATCAGCCCCAGCATTTT.

The chain joins TRBV5-1 to TRBJ1-1; D is uncertain. CDR3 length equals 14 residues. Germline V gene data show CDR1 as SGHRS and CDR2 as YFSETQ. Trimming took off 6 bases at V and 4 bases at J, with 16 bases between the two ends. The DNA for the CDR3 is TGCGCCAGCAACGATGACACCGGTGGCACTGAAGCTTTCTTT. Its protein product is CASNDDTGGTEAFF.

This chain uses TRBV30 with TRBJ2-3; 9 bases agree with TRBD2. With 3 bases clipped from V and 1 base from J, the junction kept 8 bases outside the gene matches. The CDR3 totals 16 residues. Germline loops: CDR1 GTSNPN, CDR2 SVGIG (reference sequence). The CDR3 loop is CAWSLGSGGGTDTQYF. CDR3 in DNA: TGTGCCTGGAGCCTTGGTAGCGGGGGAGGCACAGATACGCAGTATTTT. Full variable domain (outside the CDR3, taken from reference TRBV30 and TRBJ2-3): SQTIHQWPATLVQPVGSPLSLECTVEGTSNPNLYWYRQAAGRGLQLLFYSVGIGQISSEVPQNLSASRPQDRQFILSSKKLLLSDSGFYLCAWSLGSGGGTDTQYFGPGTRLTVL.

In regard to this clone: The junction departs from germline at one end; a sequencing error may be responsible. This chain links TRBV11-3 with TRBJ2-5; D is uncertain. Gene TRBJ2-7 matches the end of the DNA better, so the J call may be wrong. CDR3 size: 12 residues. Germline assignment: CDR1 SGHNT and CDR2 YENEEA. Written as DNA, the CDR3 is TGTGCCAGCAGCTTATCCTCCAACGAGCAGTACTTC. Its translation: CASSLSSNEQYF.

In the case of this clone: Since no conserved phenylalanine or tryptophan closes the CDR3, a read error is the likely cause. The chain links TRBV11-3 to TRBJ1-2, with TRBD1 identical over 8 bases. Germline V lookup: CDR1 SGHNT, CDR2 YENEEA. This CDR3 contains 17 residues. The V and J ends lost 5 bases and 0 bases, in that order; junction bases with no gene match: 11. CDR3 in DNA: TGTGCCAGCAGCCCGACAGGGGAGGGTGAGGCTAACTATGGCTACACCCTC. It codes for CASSPTGEGEANYGYTL.

V is TRBV7-2 and J is TRBJ1-1; 7 nucleotides line up with TRBD1. Germline CDR1 reads SGHTA; CDR2 reads FQGNSA. V lost 1 base and J lost 3; bases outside the gene matches: 5. CDR3 length: 15 residues. The CDR3 sequence: CASSLEAGGYTEAFF. The CDR3 DNA reads as TGTGCCAGCAGCTTAGAAGCAGGGGGTTACACTGAAGCTTTCTTT.

This rearrangement joins TRBV19 to TRBJ1-1; no firm D call. From germline, CDR1 is LNHDA and CDR2 SQIVND (reference sequence). The CDR3 length is 12 residues. V shed 1 base and J shed 1 base, with 1 base lying between them. The CDR3 nucleotides read TGTGCCAGTAGTATAGGGAACACTGAAGCTTTCTTT. This codes for CASSIGNTEAFF.

V is TRBV7-2 and J is TRBJ2-2, with TRBD2 as a possible D gene (5 bases). There are 14 residues in the CDR3. Germline CDR1 SGHTA, CDR2 FQGNSA. Trimming stripped 2 bases from V and 6 bases from J, with 10 bases between. CDR3 amino acids: CASSLRTGPGELFF. The DNA of the CDR3 is TGTGCCAGCAGCTTAAGGACTGGTCCCGGGGAGCTGTTTTTT.

The V call is TRBV19, the J call TRBJ1-1; D unclear. V lost 7 bases and J 5 bases, leaving 14 bases between the germline ends. Germline V gene sequence: CDR1 LNHDA, CDR2 SQIVND (reference sequence). The CDR3 spans 13 residues. The chain's CDR3 is CASTLTGRTEAFF. In DNA form, the CDR3 reads TGTGCCAGTACCCTTACGGGGAGGACTGAAGCTTTCTTT.

Only one count was recorded for this clone. The chain recombines TRBV7-2 with TRBJ2-2; 8 nucleotides match TRBD2. V trimming: 2 bases; J trimming: 4 bases; junction bases outside the gene matches: 15. Germline values: CDR1 SGHTA, CDR2 FQGNSA. This CDR3 has 19 residues. CDR3 coding DNA: TGTGCCAGCAGCTTATTTCCCCTAATGACGGGGGGGAGCACCGGGGAGCTGTTTTTT. Translated, it gives CASSLFPLMTGGSTGELFF.

The chain is built from TRBV4-1 and TRBJ1-2, with D possibly being TRBD1 (6 bases). CDR1 is MGHRA, CDR2 YSYEKL, per germline. V shed 0 bases and J shed 1 base, with 9 bases lying between them. This CDR3 spans 15 amino acids. The chain's CDR3 is CASSQDKDSNYGYTF. CDR3 coding DNA: TGCGCCAGCAGCCAAGATAAGGACAGTAACTATGGCTACACCTTC.

The chain employs TRBV11-2 and TRBJ2-5; the D is unclear. The DNA end is a closer match to TRBJ2-7, so the J assignment may be wrong. Germline lookup yields CDR1 SGHAT and CDR2 FQNNGV. CDR3 length equals 13 residues. CDR3 loop: CASSLEPHYEQYF. In DNA, the CDR3 is TGTGCCAGCAGCTTAGAACCCCACTACGAGCAGTACTTC.

V and J are TRBV27 and TRBJ2-1; 10 bases are shared with TRBD1. V dropped 6 bases and J dropped 6; count of bases not matched to a gene: 8. This CDR3 region has 15 residues. Germline-derived CDR1 and CDR2 are MNHEY and SMNVEV (reference sequence). The CDR3 loop is CASSWGQGTSNEQFF. In DNA, the CDR3 is TGTGCCAGCAGCTGGGGACAGGGGACGTCCAATGAGCAGTTCTTC.

The gene calls are TRBV4-1 and TRBJ2-5; 10 nucleotides match TRBD1. The J call is uncertain, as TRBJ2-7 better fits the DNA end. The CDR3 length is 15 residues. The germline V gene has CDR1 MGHRA and CDR2 YSYEKL. As DNA, the CDR3 is TGCGCCAGCAGCCGAGGGACAGGGGATTACTACGAGCAGTACTTC. Translated, it gives CASSRGTGDYYEQYF.

The V gene is TRBV2, the J gene TRBJ1-4; possible D gene TRBD1, 5 bases. V shed 6 bases and J shed 3 bases, with 20 bases lying between them. The CDR3 spans 17 residues. Germline CDR1 and CDR2: SNHLY and FYNNEI. CDR3 sequence: CASSLLGLGPANEKLFF. CDR3 sequence (DNA): TGTGCCAGCAGCCTCCTGGGGTTGGGGCCGGCTAATGAAAAACTGTTTTTT.

The V call is TRBV4-1, the J call TRBJ2-7; 14 positions agree with TRBD2. Germline loops: CDR1 MGHRA, CDR2 YSYEKL. Germline trimming cut 3 bases from V and 3 bases from J; bases unmatched to any gene: 1. The CDR3 is 15 residues long. The CDR3 spells CASSHGTSGGYEQYF. The CDR3, as DNA: TGCGCCAGCAGCCATGGGACTAGCGGGGGCTACGAGCAGTACTTC.

V is TRBV27 and J is TRBJ1-1, with D perhaps matching TRBD1 (5 bases). V lost 5 bases, J lost 1 base, and 11 bases lay in between. CDR1 is MNHEY, CDR2 SMNVEV, per germline (reference sequence). The CDR3 spans 14 residues. The CDR3 spells CASSQGRANTEAFF. In nucleotides, the CDR3 is TGTGCCAGCAGTCAAGGCAGGGCGAACACTGAAGCTTTCTTT.

DNA of the CDR3: TGTGCCAGCAGCCTATCAGGGGTCTATGGCTACACCTTC. The encoded protein is CASSLSGVYGYTF. The chain recombines TRBV7-2 with TRBJ1-2; tentative D call: TRBD1 (6 bases). Between the trimmed V and J ends, which lost 5 bases and 4 bases, there was a span of 11 bases. The germline V gene encodes CDR1 SGHTA and CDR2 FQGNSA. The CDR3 totals 13 residues.

This clone came up a few times. The chain combines TRBV6-4 with TRBJ2-3; 11 bases match TRBD1. Germline CDR1 is MRHNA and CDR2 is SNTAGT. Germline trimming cut 6 bases from V and 6 bases from J; bases unmatched to any gene: 5. The length of the CDR3 is 14 residues. The CDR3 sequence: CASSPGQGADTQYF. In nucleotides, the CDR3 is TGTGCCAGCAGCCCCGGACAGGGGGCGGATACGCAGTATTTT.

As DNA, the CDR3 is TGTGCCAGCAGCTTACTCGGGGGTGCGGGCGGGGAGCTGTTTTTT. Its protein product is CASSLLGGAGGELFF. The V gene is TRBV13, the J gene TRBJ2-2, with D possibly matching TRBD2 (6 bases). CDR3 length equals 15 residues. V lost 2 bases and J lost 7, with 14 bases in between. Germline V gene sequence: CDR1 PRHDT, CDR2 FYEKMQ (reference sequence).

V is TRBV7-8 and J is TRBJ2-1; D gene uncertain. V lost 8 bases to trimming and J lost 6 bases, with 14 bases between them. Germline V gives CDR1 SGHVS, CDR2 FQNEAQ. The CDR3 extends over 13 amino acids. The CDR3 DNA follows: TGTGCCAGCCGAAGTCGCGCCTTCAATGAGCAGTTCTTC. Translated, it gives CASRSRAFNEQFF.

This clone was observed once. The chain recombines TRBV10-3 with TRBJ2-7; TRBD2 is a possible D gene (7 bases). Trimming shortened V by 4 bases and J by 3 bases, and 19 bases separated the two germline ends. Germline V gene sequence: CDR1 ENHRY, CDR2 SYGVKD. The CDR3 is 16 residues long. Written as DNA, the CDR3 is TGTGCCATCAGTGTTGTCATTTCGGGGGGCCACTACGAGCAGTACTTC. Encoded protein: CAISVVISGGHYEQYF.

The V call is TRBV19, the J call TRBJ1-4; 8 nucleotides align to TRBD1. J lost 5 bases, V lost 5 bases, and 10 bases had no gene match. The CDR3 has 16 residues. CDR1 is LNHDA and CDR2 is SQIVND in the germline V gene (reference sequence). CDR3 region: CASSPGQGKGNEKLFF. The DNA of the CDR3 is TGTGCCAGTAGTCCCGGACAGGGAAAAGGAAATGAAAAACTGTTTTTT.

This clone was detected once. The chain couples TRBV13 to TRBJ2-1, with D perhaps matching TRBD2 (7 bases). Trimming removed 5 bases from V and 0 bases from J, with 11 bases in between. This CDR3 has 15 residues. The germline V gene encodes CDR1 PRHDT and CDR2 FYEKMQ (reference sequence). The CDR3: CASSPRGGSYNEQFF. The CDR3 DNA reads as TGTGCCAGCAGCCCTAGGGGGGGCTCCTACAATGAGCAGTTCTTC.

V and J are TRBV6-6 and TRBJ1-6; TRBD1 might be the D (5 bases). Germline loops: CDR1 MNHNY, CDR2 SVGAGI (reference sequence). This CDR3 has 14 residues. With 7 bases removed from V and 10 bases from J, the gap between germline ends came to 17 bases. The CDR3 nucleotides read TGTGCCAGCACCAAGGAGGGCGGGGGGTCACCCCTCCACTTT. Its translation: CASTKEGGGSPLHF.

This clone came up a few times. The rearrangement links TRBV6-6 to TRBJ2-3; perhaps TRBD1 as D (5 bases). V was clipped by 2 bases and J by 6 bases, with 12 bases between them. The CDR3 contains 14 residues. The germline V gene has CDR1 MNHNY and CDR2 SVGAGI (reference sequence). The CDR3 region is CASSYVPGRDTQYF. DNA for the CDR3: TGTGCCAGCAGTTACGTCCCAGGGCGGGATACGCAGTATTTT.

The V gene is TRBV5-1, the J gene TRBJ1-1; D may be TRBD1 (5 bases). The CDR3 is made up of 15 amino acids. V dropped 1 base and J dropped 4 bases, with 14 bases sitting between them. CDR1 is SGHRS, CDR2 YFSETQ, per germline. The DNA for the CDR3 is TGCGCCAGCAGCTTGTTTTTGGGGGTGGGCACTGAAGCTTTCTTT. Translated: CASSLFLGVGTEAFF.

This CDR3 reads CASSIIRGDEKLFF. The CDR3 DNA reads as TGTGCCAGTAGTATAATTAGGGGCGATGAAAAACTGTTTTTT. J is TRBJ1-4 and V is TRBV19; a possible D gene is TRBD1 (5 bases). The CDR3 loop spans 14 amino acids. CDR1 LNHDA and CDR2 SQIVND come from the germline V gene (reference sequence). With 2 bases removed from V and 6 bases from J, the gap between germline ends came to 10 bases. Using reference TRBV19 and TRBJ1-4 for the parts outside the CDR3, the full variable domain is DGGITQSPKYLFRKEGQNVTLSCEQNLNHDAMYWYRQDPGQGLRLIYYSQIVNDFQKGDIAEGYSVSREKKESFPLTVTSAQKNPTAFYLCASSIIRGDEKLFFGSGTQLSVL.

The chain recombines TRBV7-9 with TRBJ2-3; TRBD1 aligns across 10 bases. The germline V gene has CDR1 SEHNR and CDR2 FQNEAQ (reference sequence). Trimming removed 5 bases from V and 5 bases from J; junction bases left unmatched: 7. The CDR3 has 15 amino acids. The CDR3 DNA follows: TGTGCCAGCAGCGCAGACAGGGGGCATGAAGATACGCAGTATTTT. As protein: CASSADRGHEDTQYF.